These T cell receptor beta chains were read from a single sample in a study of cytomegalovirus exposure and HLA in healthy donors. Produced via immunoSEQ multiplex PCR; TCRdb's table is partial and in-frame only. The sample has approximately 170,000 clones; around 85% are singletons. The sequenced sample consisted of PBMCs. These receptors originate from a boy aged 2 to 10 in good health and CMV-seronegative. Each CDR3 is given with its conserved first and last residue. D genes are given only for firm matches. Size is omitted from some rows. Given values are once, few, many or a class for expanded clones.

TRBV5-6	TRBJ1-2	NA	NA	TGTGCCAGCAGCTTGGCACGCAGGGCCCCTTATGGCTACACCTTC	CASSLARRAPYGYTF
TRBV5-1	TRBJ1-2	NA	TRBD1	TGCGCCAGCAGCTGGGACAGAAGCTATGGCTACACCTTC	CASSWDRSYGYTF
TRBV7-9	TRBJ2-5	once	NA	TGTGCCAGCAGCTTAGAGGGGAGGACACGCCGCCAAGAGACCCAGTACTTC	CASSLEGRTRRQETQYF
TRBV29-1	TRBJ2-3	NA	NA	TGCAGCGTCAGACTGAGCACAGATACGCAGTATTTT	CSVRLSTDTQYF
TRBV18	TRBJ2-1	NA	TRBD2	TGTGCCAGCTCACCACTGACTAGCTTCCGAGAGCAGTTCTTC	CASSPLTSFREQFF
TRBV6-6	TRBJ1-5	NA	NA	TGTGCCAGCAGTGAGGCGGCAGGGCCACAGCCCCAGCATTTT	CASSEAAGPQPQHF
TRBV27	TRBJ2-3	NA	TRBD2	TGTGCCAGCAGTTTGAGACTAGCCCTCACAGATACGCAGTATTTT	CASSLRLALTDTQYF
TRBV19	TRBJ2-3	NA	TRBD2	TGTGCCAGTAGTATAGGATTCAGGGAGGGAGATACGCAGTATTTT	CASSIGFREGDTQYF
TRBV10-3	TRBJ2-1	NA	TRBD2	TGTGCCATCAGTCCTGTAGCGGGAGTTGAGCAGTTCTTC	CAISPVAGVEQFF
TRBV28	TRBJ1-2	NA	TRBD1	TGTGCCAGCAACCCCGAAACAGGGGCCACTAACTATGGCTACACCTTC	CASNPETGATNYGYTF
TRBV19	TRBJ2-1	few	NA	TGTGCCAGTAGTATTTCATTCTGGGAGAATGAGCAGTTCTTC	CASSISFWENEQFF
TRBV28	TRBJ2-3	NA	TRBD2	TGTGCTAGCCGAAGGGGAGGGGACGCAGATACGCAGTATTTT	CASRRGGDADTQYF
TRBV4-1	TRBJ2-1	NA	NA	TGCGCCAGCAGCCCGGCGGGTTACAATGAGCAGTTCTTC	CASSPAGYNEQFF
TRBV27	TRBJ2-2	NA	NA	TGTGCCAGCAGCGACACCGGGGAGCTGTTTTTT	CASSDTGELFF
TRBV6-5	TRBJ2-5	few	TRBD2	TGTGCCATCGCGGGGGTTACACAAGAGACCCAGTACTTC	CAIAGVTQETQYF
TRBV5-4	TRBJ1-1	NA	TRBD1	TGTGCCAGCTTGGGGACAGGGCAGAACACTGAAGCTTTCTTT	CASLGTGQNTEAFF
TRBV2	TRBJ1-2	few	TRBD1	TGTGCCAGCAGTGAATTCCAGGGGGAGGAAGGCTACACCTTC	CASSEFQGEEGYTF
TRBV29-1	TRBJ2-7	NA	TRBD1	TGCAGCGTCGGACAGGGAATGTCCTACGAGCAGTACTTC	CSVGQGMSYEQYF
TRBV9	TRBJ1-3	NA	TRBD1	TGTGCCAGCAGCGCAGGACAGGGAAACACCATATACTTT	CASSAGQGNTIYF
TRBV27	TRBJ2-5	NA	TRBD1	TGTGCCAGCAGTTTTCTGGGACAGGGGGGGACCCAGTACTTC	CASSFLGQGGTQYF
TRBV28	TRBJ1-5	NA	NA	TGTGCCAGCAGTCCCCAGGGTCAGCCCCAGCATTTT	CASSPQGQPQHF
TRBV7-3	TRBJ2-1	NA	NA	TGTGCCAGCAGCTCCGTTTGGGGCGACGATGAGCAGTTCTTC	CASSSVWGDDEQFF
TRBV19	TRBJ1-2	NA	NA	TGTGCCAGTAGTCCACCGGGAGGTTCGGCCTATGGCTACACCTTC	CASSPPGGSAYGYTF
TRBV20-1	TRBJ2-7	NA	NA	TGCAGTGCTAATTTTCAGGCTTACTTC	CSANFQAYF
TRBV7-2	TRBJ1-2	NA	TRBD1	TGTGCCAGCAGCTCTCAGACAGGGGCCCGCTATGGCTACACCTTC	CASSSQTGARYGYTF
TRBV19	TRBJ2-1	once	NA	TGTGCCAGTAGACTGGGGGGGGCAGGAGAGCAGTTCTTC	CASRLGGAGEQFF
TRBV27	TRBJ1-1	NA	NA	TGTGCCAGCAGTTTATCGGCAGTGAACACTGAAGCTTTCTTT	CASSLSAVNTEAFF
TRBV11-2	TRBJ2-3	few	NA	TGTGCCAGCAGCTTCCGGGATCCCACAGATACGCAGTATTTT	CASSFRDPTDTQYF
TRBV5-1	TRBJ2-3	NA	TRBD2	TGCGCCAGCAGCTCCCGGACTAGCGTTAGCACAGATACGCAGTATTTT	CASSSRTSVSTDTQYF
TRBV9	TRBJ2-2	NA	TRBD1	TGTGCCAGCAGCGCCTCCGAGGACAGGGCTACCGGGGAGCTGTTTTTT	CASSASEDRATGELFF
TRBV27	TRBJ1-6	NA	TRBD1	TGTGCCAGCAGTTTCGCAGGGGGCATTTCACCCCTCCACTTT	CASSFAGGISPLHF
TRBV12-5	TRBJ1-1	once	TRBD1	TGTGCTAGTGGTTTGGTTGGGGGACAGGGCGGTTTGGGGAACACTGAAGCTTTCTTT	CASGLVGGQGGLGNTEAFF
TRBV11-3	TRBJ2-1	NA	TRBD1	TGTGCCAGCAGCTTGTCGGGACAGGGCTCCTACAATGAGCAGTTCTTC	CASSLSGQGSYNEQFF
TRBV28	TRBJ1-1	NA	NA	TGTGCCAGCCGAAACACAGGGACGAACACTGAAGCTTTCTTT	CASRNTGTNTEAFF
TRBV6-1	TRBJ2-1	once	NA	TGTGCCAGCAGTGCCGGGGAGTACAATGAGCAGTTCTTC	CASSAGEYNEQFF
TRBV27	TRBJ2-1	NA	NA	TGTGCCAGCAGTTGGGTGGGAGTAGCCGCAAATGAGCAGTTCTTC	CASSWVGVAANEQFF
TRBV6-5	TRBJ2-7	NA	TRBD2	TGTGCCAGCAGTTACTTGGGACTAGCGGACTACGAGCAGTACTTC	CASSYLGLADYEQYF
TRBV9	TRBJ2-1	few	NA	TGTGCCAGCAGCCCTGACGGGAGTGGCAATGAGCAGTTCTTC	CASSPDGSGNEQFF
TRBV11-1	TRBJ2-1	NA	TRBD2	TGTGCCAGCAGCTTAGCCGCCCAGCGGGGGGGCTCCTACAATGAGCAGTTCTTC	CASSLAAQRGGSYNEQFF